The 21 T cell receptor beta chains below were found in one sample sequenced in a study of neoadjuvant anti-PD-1 for oral cavity cancer. Time point indicated: after neoadjuvant nivolumab, at surgical resection. Measured with immunoSEQ multiplex PCR; TCRdb has only the in-frame clones, and not every one. This sample has 9,500 to 13,000 clones, with around 65% found just once. Sequenced here: tumor tissue, sampled after nivolumab (anti-PD-1) treatment. These receptors came from a person aged 35-80 years with oral cavity squamous cell carcinoma.

The rearrangement links TRBV27 to TRBJ2-7; TRBD1 matches at 7 bases. This CDR3 spans 14 amino acids. V lost 5 bases to trimming and J lost 5 bases; unmatched junction nucleotides: 9. Germline V gives CDR1 MNHEY, CDR2 SMNVEV (reference sequence). The CDR3 sequence is CASSTRQGRDEQYF. The DNA of the CDR3 is TGTGCCAGCAGTACCCGACAGGGAAGAGACGAGCAGTACTTC.

The rearrangement joins TRBV11-2 to TRBJ2-5; 9 bases align to TRBD1. After removal of 5 bases from V and 2 bases from J, the junction contained 15 bases not matched to a gene. The germline V gene has CDR1 SGHAT and CDR2 FQNNGV. This CDR3 comprises 18 residues. CDR3 region: CASSDKGYRDRVQETQYF. DNA for the CDR3: TGTGCCAGCAGCGATAAGGGTTACCGGGACAGGGTACAAGAGACCCAGTACTTC.

J is TRBJ1-1 and V is TRBV10-2; the D is unclear. Germline V gene data show CDR1 as WSHSY and CDR2 as SAAADI. V was pared by 4 bases and J by 11 bases, with 20 bases between. The CDR3 spans 14 residues. In DNA form, the CDR3 reads TGCGCCAGCAGTGTCCTGGAACTTTCGAATGGGGCTTTCTTT. It codes for CASSVLELSNGAFF.

The chain couples TRBV2 to TRBJ2-5; D gene ambiguous. V was shortened by 6 bases and J by 0 bases, with 5 bases between the two germline ends. This CDR3 has 12 residues. Germline CDR1 reads SNHLY; CDR2 reads FYNNEI. CDR3 sequence: CASRQNQETQYF. As DNA, the CDR3 is TGTGCCAGCAGGCAGAACCAAGAGACCCAGTACTTC. The variable domain in full, with the rest retrieved from reference TRBV2 and TRBJ2-5, is EPEVTQTPSHQVTQMGQEVILRCVPISNHLYFYWYRQILGQKVEFLVSFYNNEISEKSEIFDDQFSVERPDGSNFTLKIRSTKLEDSAMYFCASRQNQETQYFGPGTRLLVL.

The V and J genes are TRBV5-1 and TRBJ2-2; 12 positions match TRBD1. V lost 4 bases to trimming and J lost 5 bases; unmatched junction nucleotides: 6. The CDR3 extends over 16 amino acids. Germline loops: CDR1 SGHRS, CDR2 YFSETQ. In DNA form, the CDR3 reads TGCGCCAGCAGCACGGGACAGGGGGCCCCAACCGGGGAGCTGTTTTTT. Encoded protein: CASSTGQGAPTGELFF.

This clone has a handful of counts. V and J are TRBV6-6 and TRBJ2-7; the D gene is possibly TRBD2 (5 bases). The CDR3 extends over 12 amino acids. The V end lost 8 bases, the J end lost 5 bases, and 13 bases lay between the germline ends. Germline-derived CDR1 and CDR2 are MNHNY and SVGAGI (reference sequence). Here the CDR3 reads CASADWTHEQYF. DNA for the CDR3: TGTGCCAGCGCGGACTGGACCCACGAGCAGTACTTC.

This clone has more than one count but fewer than ten. The V and J genes are TRBV19 and TRBJ2-7, with 7 bases that match TRBD1. CDR3 size: 15 residues. Trimming cost V 5 bases and J 5 bases; bases outside gene matches: 12. The germline V gene encodes CDR1 LNHDA and CDR2 SQIVND (reference sequence). The CDR3 is CASSPPGRDSNEQYF. CDR3 sequence (DNA): TGTGCCAGTAGTCCCCCCGGCCGGGACAGTAACGAGCAGTACTTC.

This clone qualifies as hyperexpanded. The V gene is TRBV4-1, the J gene TRBJ1-3, with 7 bases fitting TRBD1. Germline-derived CDR1 and CDR2 are MGHRA and YSYEKL. The V and J ends lost 4 bases and 1 base, in that order; junction bases with no gene match: 10. The CDR3 runs 17 residues. For the CDR3, the DNA is TGCGCCAGCAGCCCTCAAGAGGGGGCAGGTTCTGGAAACACCATATATTTT. Encoded protein: CASSPQEGAGSGNTIYF.

This clone appeared once. The chain uses TRBV5-4 and TRBJ1-1; D is possibly TRBD1 (5 bases). With 4 bases removed from V and 0 bases from J, the gap between germline ends came to 16 bases. Per the germline V gene, CDR1 is SGHNT and CDR2 is YYREEE (reference sequence). This CDR3 region has 16 residues. CDR3 nucleotides: TGTGCCAGCAGCCCCGGGGGTAGGGTCATGAACACTGAAGCTTTCTTT. Amino acid sequence: CASSPGGRVMNTEAFF.

This chain links TRBV20-1 with TRBJ1-1; no clear D. The V gene's germline CDR1 is DFQATT and CDR2 SNEGSKA (reference sequence). The CDR3 is made up of 10 amino acids. V was pared by 6 bases and J by 6 bases, with 8 bases between. As DNA, the CDR3 is TGCAGTGCGGGAAACGCTGAAGCTTTCTTT. Translation gives CSAGNAEAFF.

The chain employs TRBV19 and TRBJ1-6, with D possibly being TRBD1 (5 bases). The germline V and J ends were trimmed by 6 bases and 5 bases, with 14 bases remaining between them. CDR1 and CDR2 (germline): LNHDA, SQIVND (reference sequence). The CDR3 runs to 15 residues. The CDR3 coding sequence is TGTGCCAGTAGGCCATCCGGGGGAAATAATTCACCCCTCCACTTT. This codes for CASRPSGGNNSPLHF.

The chain employs TRBV7-9 and TRBJ2-2; perhaps TRBD2 as D (6 bases). Trimming pared 4 bases from V and 3 bases from J, leaving 12 bases between. Germline CDR1 SEHNR, CDR2 FQNEAQ (reference sequence). CDR3 length: 15 residues. The CDR3: CASSYSGRDTGELFF. Written as DNA, the CDR3 is TGTGCCAGCAGCTATAGCGGACGTGACACCGGGGAGCTGTTTTTT.

This rearrangement joins TRBV6-6 to TRBJ1-5; 8 nucleotides align to TRBD1. With V trimmed by 6 bases and J by 2 bases, 9 bases remained unmatched. Germline lookup yields CDR1 MNHNY and CDR2 SVGAGI (reference sequence). The CDR3 extends over 16 amino acids. As DNA, the CDR3 is TGTGCCAGCAGAGAACAGGGGGTGAGAGGCAATCAGCCCCAGCATTTT. It is translated as CASREQGVRGNQPQHF.

The rearrangement uses TRBV21-1 and TRBJ2-7; TRBD1 is the table's D call, not checked against the DNA. TRBV21-1 is annotated as a pseudogene. The CDR3 extends over 18 amino acids. The DNA of the CDR3 is TGTGCCAGCAGCATATATTTGGAGGCGTTGAAAGGGGGCCGCGAGCAGTACTTC. It yields the protein CASSIYLEALKGGREQYF.

This rearrangement joins TRBV28 to TRBJ1-4; D is undetermined. Trimming removed 3 bases from V and 6 bases from J, with 8 bases in between. This CDR3 has 13 residues. CDR1 is MDHEN, CDR2 SYDVKM, per germline. In nucleotides, the CDR3 is TGTGCCAGCAGTTTCCTGGGTGATGAAAAACTGTTTTTT. It specifies CASSFLGDEKLFF.

This chain joins TRBV6-5 and TRBJ2-3; D perhaps matches TRBD2 (6 bases). Trimming took 9 bases from V and 1 from J, leaving 14 bases between them. From germline, CDR1 is MNHEY and CDR2 SVGAGI. This CDR3 region has 14 residues. CDR3 bases: TGTGCCAGTGGGGAGGAGCGGGGCACAGATACGCAGTATTTT. Translation: CASGEERGTDTQYF.

There are a few counts of this clone. V is TRBV5-1 and J is TRBJ1-6; D is uncertain. V gave up 2 bases and J gave up 0 bases, with 6 bases separating them. The CDR3 runs 15 residues. Germline CDR1 SGHRS, CDR2 YFSETQ. As DNA, the CDR3 is TGCGCCAGCAGCTTACGAGTCTCCTATAATTCACCCCTCCACTTT. Translating gives CASSLRVSYNSPLHF.

This clone was counted between two and nine times. The V and J genes are TRBV6-1 and TRBJ1-6; D is undetermined. The V and J ends lost 2 bases and 17 bases respectively, with 19 bases between them. This CDR3 region has 14 residues. Germline CDR1 is MNHNS and CDR2 is SASEGT. The CDR3 loop is CASSETAPTAGIHF. The CDR3 DNA sequence: TGTGCCAGCAGTGAAACGGCCCCTACAGCGGGGATCCACTTT.

The CDR3 coding sequence is TGTGCCAGCAGTTCGATAGCGGGAGCTCCTGAGCAGTTCTTC. Its protein is CASSSIAGAPEQFF. This rearrangement joins TRBV27 to TRBJ2-1; 9 bases map to TRBD2. J gave up 9 bases and V 4 bases, and 7 bases lay outside the gene matches. Germline lookup yields CDR1 MNHEY and CDR2 SMNVEV (reference sequence). The CDR3 covers 14 residues.

The J gene is TRBJ2-7, the V gene TRBV7-9; 11 positions match TRBD1. Unmatched junction bases numbered 5, after V lost 7 bases and J lost 0 bases. Germline loops: CDR1 SEHNR, CDR2 FQNEAQ (reference sequence). This CDR3 is 15 amino acids long. The DNA of the CDR3 is TGTGCCAGCACCCGTGGACAGGGGGCCTCCTACGAGCAGTACTTC. This sequence encodes CASTRGQGASYEQYF. The variable domain in full, with the rest retrieved from reference TRBV7-9 and TRBJ2-7, is DTGVSQNPRHKITKRGQNVTFRCDPISEHNRLYWYRQTLGQGPEFLTYFQNEAQLEKSRLLSDRFSAERPKGSFSTLEIQRTEQGDSAMYLCASTRGQGASYEQYFGPGTRLTVT.

The V gene is TRBV7-9, the J gene TRBJ2-5; possibly TRBD2 for D (5 bases). Germline V gene sequence: CDR1 SEHNR, CDR2 FQNEAQ (reference sequence). The CDR3 is 16 residues long. Trimming shortened V by 5 bases and J by 3 bases, and 19 bases separated the two germline ends. In DNA form, the CDR3 reads TGTGCCAGCAGCAAGATTTGGGGTACGCGGGAAGAGACCCAGTACTTC. Translation gives CASSKIWGTREETQYF.